What follows is one TCR beta chain and its context. Its matching antigen is unknown. The source of the sample is a study of early T cells in non-severe SARS-CoV-2 infection. Overall study context: Unsorted whole blood bulk RNA was sequenced, with unpaired chains.

There are 11 residues in the CDR3. Germline V gene sequence: CDR1 MNHEY, CDR2 SMNVEV (reference sequence). Trimming took 4 bases from V and 11 from J, leaving 9 bases between them. The protocol attached unique molecular identifiers to individual cDNA molecules. TCRdb ran MiXCR on the 5' RACE reads and lists one entry per CDR3 protein. The repertoire holds under 85,000 distinct CDR3 sequences, with roughly an eighth as singletons. Study-wide findings and caveats: VDJdb matches were skewed toward anti-spike CD8 T cell responses.

The TCR was taken from an adult who was a healthcare worker with PCR-confirmed SARS-CoV-2 infection or an uninfected control (not recorded which). This chain links TRBV27 with TRBJ2-1; no clear D. This sample comprised whole blood, obtained at baseline. The CDR3 region is CASSWSEKQFF. CDR3 coding DNA: TGTGCCAGCAGTTGGTCTGAGAAGCAGTTCTTC.